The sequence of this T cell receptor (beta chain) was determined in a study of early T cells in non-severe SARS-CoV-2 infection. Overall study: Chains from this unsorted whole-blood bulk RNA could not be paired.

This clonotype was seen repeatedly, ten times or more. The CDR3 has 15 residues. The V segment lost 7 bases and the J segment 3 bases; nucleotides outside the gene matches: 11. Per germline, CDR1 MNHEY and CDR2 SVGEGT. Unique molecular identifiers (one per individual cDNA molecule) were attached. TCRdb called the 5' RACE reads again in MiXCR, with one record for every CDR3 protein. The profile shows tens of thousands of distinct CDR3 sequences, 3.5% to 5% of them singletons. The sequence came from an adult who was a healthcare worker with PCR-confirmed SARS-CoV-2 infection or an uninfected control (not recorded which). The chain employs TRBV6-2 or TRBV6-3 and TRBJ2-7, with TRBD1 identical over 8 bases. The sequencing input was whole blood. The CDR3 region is CASTSTGGNFYEQYF. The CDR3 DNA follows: TGTGCCAGCACCTCAACAGGGGGGAACTTCTACGAGCAGTACTTC.